This TCR beta chain was recovered during a study of T cell responses to AZD1222 COVID-19 vaccine. Here immunoSEQ multiplex PCR was the method, and the copy in TCRdb shows in-frame clones only, minus some. The table records some 150,000 clones, 90% of them present only once. Overall study results and limits: The sample set comprised mostly white British donors with more females, and clonal diversity was possibly underestimated. When two AZD1222 doses had been given, Spike-specific TCR breadth and depth rose. It was only after the peak T cell response that any repertoires were sampled. The CD4 TCRs associated with vaccination extended across spike and predominated at 160-218 and 743-854.

This clone was detected only once. Its cognate antigen is unknown. The CDR3 extends over 16 amino acids. Germline V gene data show CDR1 as KGHSH and CDR2 as LQKENI. V shed 5 bases, J shed 5 bases, and the junction held 5 bases outside the gene matches. The chain employs TRBV18 and TRBJ2-1; TRBD2 aligns across 14 bases. This clonotype was sampled from an adult in good health. The specimen comprised peripheral blood, sampled on day 0 of AZD1222 vaccination. The chain's CDR3 is CASSSRLAGGNNEQFF. The CDR3 DNA reads as TGTGCCAGCTCATCCCGACTAGCGGGAGGGAACAATGAGCAGTTCTTC.